This entry is about one T cell receptor beta chain. Method: immunoSEQ multiplex PCR; TCRdb's copy keeps in-frame clones and lacks some. The sample records 16,000 or so clones, 75% to 90% being singletons. After removal of 0 bases from V and 4 bases from J, the junction contained 9 bases not matched to a gene. Germline V gene lookup returns CDR1 SGHRS and CDR2 YFSETQ. The CDR3 is 16 residues long. This sample stems from a study of lymphopenia after photon versus proton radiotherapy. The genes are TRBV5-1 and TRBJ2-7; 8 bases map to TRBD2. This specimen consisted of peripheral blood, obtained from a patient treated with proton-based radiotherapy. This receptor was obtained from a woman in her sixties or seventies with cholangiocarcinoma. Some clones in this sample may be carry-over from other donors' samples. The CDR3: CASSLAATSGQYEQYF. The CDR3 DNA follows: TGCGCCAGCAGCTTGGCGGCCACTAGCGGACAATACGAGCAGTACTTC.